Each of the 9 T cell receptor beta chains below was sequenced from the same sample in a study of low-dose radiotherapy and immunotherapy resistance in tumors. With TRAV- and TRBV-specific primers, first-strand cDNA was made, covering the alpha and beta chains. TCRs underwent about 20 PCR cycles of amplification with a constant-region primer and V-primer adapter. TCRdb recomputed calls from the reads with MiXCR, one row per CDR3 protein. The sample shows tens of thousands of distinct CDR3 sequences, around 29% of them seen only once. As to time point: before trial treatment. The sample consisted of PBMCs, taken before treatment. The receptor source for this set is a female donor with ovarian cancer.

This clonotype was detected a few times. This rearrangement joins TRBV5-6 to TRBJ2-2; 7 positions agree with TRBD1. CDR1 and CDR2 (germline): SGHDT, YYEEEE. The J segment lost 5 bases and the V segment lost 1 base, leaving 5 bases of the junction unmatched. The CDR3 runs 15 residues. The CDR3 DNA sequence: TGTGCCAGCAGCTTGAGGGGGCCAGGTACCGGGGAGCTGTTTTTT. Its translation: CASSLRGPGTGELFF.

The chain uses TRBV12-3 or TRBV12-4 and TRBJ1-1, with 7 bases that match TRBD1. The CDR3 runs 20 residues. The V segment lost 5 bases and the J segment 3 bases; nucleotides outside the gene matches: 24. CDR3 DNA sequence: TGTGCCAGCAGTCCCACAACCTCCAAAGCGACAGGGAATCGCGACACTGAAGCTTTCTTT. The encoded protein is CASSPTTSKATGNRDTEAFF.

The genes are TRBV30 and TRBJ1-2; 7 positions agree with TRBD1. The CDR3 spans 13 residues. CDR1 and CDR2 from the germline V gene are GTSNPN and SVGIG (reference sequence). V shed 4 bases and J 7 bases; nucleotides not matched to a gene: 9. CDR3 DNA: TGTGCCTGGATTAGGCAGGGGGGTGGTGGCTACACCTTC. It codes for CAWIRQGGGGYTF.

This clonotype showed up many times. This chain connects TRBV11-2 to TRBJ2-2; possible D gene TRBD2, 6 bases. From germline, CDR1 is SGHAT and CDR2 FQNNGV. The CDR3 is 14 amino acids. The V end was cut by 5 bases, the J end by 4 bases, with 11 bases between. The CDR3 sequence is CASSLGLSTGELFF. In DNA, the CDR3 is TGTGCCAGCAGCCTGGGACTTTCCACCGGGGAGCTGTTTTTT.

V gene TRBV6-2 or TRBV6-3 combines with J gene TRBJ2-3, with TRBD2 matching over 10 bases. The germline V gene encodes CDR1 MNHEY and CDR2 SVGEGT. The CDR3 is 15 residues long. Unmatched junction bases numbered 6, after V lost 7 bases and J lost 2 bases. DNA of the CDR3: TGTGCCAGCAAACTAGCGGGAAGCCTCACAGATACGCAGTATTTT. This encodes CASKLAGSLTDTQYF.

Worth noting for this clonotype: This likely stems from a read error, as it lies one base from a far larger clone. The V and J genes are TRBV6-1 and TRBJ2-2, with D possibly TRBD2 on 5 matching bases. CDR3 length: 13 residues. Germline CDR1 reads MNHNS; CDR2 reads SASEGT. V lost 10 bases, J lost 3 bases, and 12 bases lay in between. The CDR3 DNA follows: TGTGCCATCAGCGGTTACGACACCGGGGAGCTGTTTTTT. It specifies CAISGYDTGELFF.

Remarks on this clonotype: Given a far larger clone just one base away, this is likely a sequencing read error. The chain is built from TRBV19 and TRBJ2-7; 13 bases agree with TRBD2. V lost 5 bases and J lost 7; bases outside the gene matches: 11. The CDR3 extends over 16 amino acids. The germline V gene has CDR1 LNHDA and CDR2 SQIVND (reference sequence). The CDR3 DNA reads as TGTGCCAGTAGTCCCCAGGGACTAGCGGGATATAATGAGCAGTACTTC. This encodes CASSPQGLAGYNEQYF.

This clonotype was detected a few times. A read error is likely here: a far larger clone is one base away. J is TRBJ2-7 and V is TRBV5-6; D is unresolved. The CDR3 sequence is 12 residues long. Germline CDR1 and CDR2: SGHDT and YYEEEE. V was trimmed by 5 bases and J by 6 bases, leaving 12 bases between them. CDR3 in amino acids: CASRLRSGEQYF. The CDR3, as DNA: TGTGCCAGCAGGCTCCGATCAGGCGAGCAGTACTTC.

Remarks on this clonotype: A far larger clone differs by one base, so this is likely a read error. V and J are TRBV10-3 and TRBJ2-7, with D hard to call. V gave up 4 bases and J gave up 7 bases, with 8 bases separating them. The CDR3 runs 11 residues. Germline V gives CDR1 ENHRY, CDR2 SYGVKD. CDR3 nucleotides: TGTGCCATCAGTGCTCTGGGTGAGCAGTACTTC. As protein: CAISALGEQYF.